A selection of T cell receptor beta chains follows, all from one sample in a study of blood T cell repertoires in COVID-19. Only in-frame clones appear in the TCRdb table, and some are missing; sequencing was by immunoSEQ multiplex PCR. Of over 150,000 clones in the sample, 85% to 90% were seen once. The specimen sequenced was peripheral blood. These receptors were collected from a woman between 65 and 79 years old with COVID-19, enrolled during active disease. CDR3s include the opening cysteine and the closing phenylalanine or tryptophan. The D gene is left open where the match is weak. For some rows the clone size is stated as once, few or many, or as a class when expanded; others skip it.

j_call v_call clone_size d_call cdr3_aa cdr3_nt
TRBJ1-5 TRBV6-1 NA NA CASSEAPQNQPQHF TGTGCCAGCAGTGAAGCGCCCCAGAATCAGCCCCAGCATTTT
TRBJ1-2 TRBV2 NA TRBD1 CAAARDRNYGYTF TGTGCCGCTGCCCGGGACAGAAACTATGGCTACACCTTC
TRBJ2-1 TRBV4-1 NA NA CASTHRTSYNEQFF TGCGCCAGCACCCATCGGACAAGCTACAATGAGCAGTTCTTC
TRBJ1-1 TRBV10-3 NA TRBD1 CAISFGTGRFPPEAFF TGTGCCATCAGCTTTGGGACAGGGCGCTTCCCCCCTGAAGCTTTCTTT
TRBJ2-1 TRBV9 NA TRBD2 CASSVVSSGYNEQFF TGTGCCAGCAGCGTAGTCTCTAGCGGCTACAATGAGCAGTTCTTC
TRBJ2-5 TRBV11-2 NA TRBD2 CASRASGRGETQYF TGTGCCAGCAGAGCAAGCGGGAGAGGAGAGACCCAGTACTTC
TRBJ2-1 TRBV24-1 NA TRBD2 CATSTSGSGNEQFF TGTGCCACCTCAACTAGCGGGAGTGGCAATGAGCAGTTCTTC
TRBJ1-5 TRBV28 NA TRBD1 CASNPGQGRQPQHF TGTGCCAGCAACCCGGGACAGGGACGTCAGCCCCAGCATTTT
TRBJ2-7 TRBV11-1 NA TRBD1 CASSYDGGDRGYEQYF TGTGCCAGCAGCTATGATGGTGGGGACAGGGGCTACGAGCAGTACTTC
TRBJ1-6 TRBV7-8 NA NA CASSPDNSPLHF TGTGCCAGCAGCCCCGATAATTCACCCCTCCACTTT
TRBJ2-2 TRBV28 NA NA CASEPPAQGSTGELFF TGTGCCAGCGAGCCCCCCGCCCAGGGGTCCACCGGGGAGCTGTTTTTT
TRBJ1-6 TRBV9 NA NA CASSAEMYNSPLHF TGTGCCAGCAGCGCGGAGATGTATAATTCACCCCTCCACTTT
TRBJ1-1 TRBV19 NA NA CASSSGGDTGEAFF TGTGCCAGTAGTAGCGGGGGGGACACTGGTGAAGCTTTCTTT
TRBJ1-3 TRBV7-8 NA TRBD1 CASSLGFIGTGAGNTIYF TGTGCCAGCAGCTTAGGATTCATCGGGACAGGGGCTGGAAACACCATATATTTT
TRBJ1-1 TRBV28 NA NA CASRSTGYQEAFF TGTGCCAGCAGATCTACAGGGTACCAGGAAGCTTTCTTT
TRBJ1-2 TRBV5-4 NA NA CASSFRDTGGYTF TGTGCCAGCAGCTTCCGGGACACCGGTGGCTACACCTTC
TRBJ1-5 TRBV28 few TRBD1 CASTRQDRVTQPQHF TGTGCCAGTACAAGGCAGGACAGGGTAACTCAGCCCCAGCATTTT
TRBJ1-5 TRBV2 NA NA CASRGGNQPQHF TGTGCCAGCAGAGGAGGCAATCAGCCCCAGCATTTT
TRBJ2-2 TRBV27 once NA CASSFYISGELFF TGTGCCAGCAGTTTTTACATCTCCGGGGAGCTGTTTTTT
TRBJ2-1 TRBV19 NA TRBD2 CASSDGTSGITYNEQFF TGTGCCAGTAGTGACGGGACTAGCGGGATAACGTACAATGAGCAGTTCTTC
TRBJ1-2 TRBV27 NA TRBD1 CASSGDRGLGGYTF TGTGCCAGCAGCGGGGACAGGGGGCTAGGGGGCTACACCTTC
TRBJ2-1 TRBV5-4 NA TRBD1 CASSATGGNEQFF TGTGCCAGCAGCGCGACAGGGGGAAATGAGCAGTTCTTC
TRBJ2-1 TRBV3-1/TRBV3-2 NA NA CASSKIVGGYNEQFF TGTGCCAGCAGCAAAATAGTTGGCGGCTACAATGAGCAGTTCTTC
TRBJ1-5 TRBV12-3/TRBV12-4 NA NA CASSPRWEPQHF TGTGCCAGCAGCCCTAGATGGGAGCCCCAGCATTTT
TRBJ2-7 TRBV3-1/TRBV3-2 NA NA CASSPAEAYEQYF TGTGCCAGCAGCCCAGCGGAAGCCTACGAGCAGTACTTC
TRBJ2-1 TRBV3-1/TRBV3-2 NA NA CASSQDFGGKNNEQFF TGTGCCAGCAGCCAAGATTTTGGCGGGAAAAACAATGAGCAGTTCTTC
TRBJ2-1 TRBV5-6 NA TRBD2 CASSLVASGTYNEQFF TGTGCCAGCAGCTTGGTGGCTAGCGGGACCTACAATGAGCAGTTCTTC
TRBJ2-5 TRBV9 NA NA CASSVEGGQETQYF TGTGCCAGCAGCGTAGAAGGGGGCCAAGAGACCCAGTACTTC
TRBJ2-3 TRBV6-2/TRBV6-3 NA TRBD2 CASSTPSGNIADTQYF TGTGCCAGCAGTACACCTAGCGGGAATATCGCAGATACGCAGTATTTT
TRBJ2-5 TRBV5-4 NA NA CASSLTGRALETQYF TGTGCCAGCAGCTTGACGGGCAGGGCGTTAGAGACCCAGTACTTC
TRBJ1-6 TRBV12-3/TRBV12-4 NA NA CASSQYNSPLHF TGTGCCAGCAGCCAGTATAATTCACCCCTCCACTTT
TRBJ2-1 TRBV19 NA TRBD1 CASSPGTGGLRDNEQFF TGTGCCAGTAGTCCCGGGACAGGGGGCCTGAGAGACAATGAGCAGTTCTTC
TRBJ2-1 TRBV11-2 NA TRBD2 CASSHGGGDSGSGSEQFF TGTGCCAGCAGCCACGGGGGGGGTGATAGCGGGAGTGGCAGTGAGCAGTTCTTC
TRBJ2-7 TRBV11-3 NA TRBD2 CASSSSGRAYEQYF TGTGCCAGCAGCTCTAGCGGGAGGGCCTACGAGCAGTACTTC
TRBJ2-7 TRBV5-1 NA TRBD2 CASKVASGISYEQYF TGCGCCAGCAAGGTGGCTAGCGGAATCTCCTACGAGCAGTACTTC
TRBJ2-1 TRBV7-2 NA NA CASSLAGAYNEQFF TGTGCCAGCAGCTTGGCAGGGGCCTACAATGAGCAGTTCTTC
TRBJ1-5 TRBV6-5 NA TRBD1 CASRKTGGNQPQHF TGTGCCAGCAGGAAGACAGGGGGCAATCAGCCCCAGCATTTT
TRBJ2-3 TRBV11-3 NA NA CASSLGPAVTDTQYF TGTGCCAGCAGCCTGGGTCCAGCGGTCACAGATACGCAGTATTTT
TRBJ1-5 TRBV28 NA TRBD1 CASSSSTGDNQPQHF TGTGCCAGCAGTTCATCGACAGGGGACAATCAGCCCCAGCATTTT
TRBJ1-5 TRBV2 NA NA CASRESRSRGNQPQHF TGTGCCAGCAGAGAAAGTAGAAGTCGTGGCAATCAGCCCCAGCATTTT
TRBJ1-1 TRBV11-3 NA NA CASSLTPGNTEAFF TGTGCCAGCAGCTTAACCCCGGGGAACACTGAAGCTTTCTTT
TRBJ2-4 TRBV5-1 NA NA CASSLGQGGQYF TGCGCCAGCAGCTTGGGGCAGGGTGGCCAGTACTTC
TRBJ2-7 TRBV4-2 NA TRBD2 CASSQGQGTSGYSYEQYF TGTGCCAGCAGCCAAGGACAGGGCACTAGCGGGTACTCCTACGAGCAGTACTTC
TRBJ2-3 TRBV30 NA TRBD1 CAWSGAQTGGLFTDTQYF TGTGCCTGGTCGGGGGCCCAAACAGGGGGCCTATTCACAGATACGCAGTATTTT
TRBJ2-7 TRBV13 few TRBD1 CASSLDRGRRNEQYF TGTGCCAGCAGTTTGGACAGGGGGCGCAGAAACGAGCAGTACTTC
TRBJ2-1 TRBV15 NA NA CATSRVDLATSYNEQFF TGTGCCACCAGCAGAGTCGACCTAGCGACCTCCTACAATGAGCAGTTCTTC
TRBJ1-1 TRBV28 NA NA CASSLRTVMNTEAFF TGTGCCAGCAGTTTACGGACAGTCATGAACACTGAAGCTTTCTTT
TRBJ1-1 TRBV7-2 once NA CASSPARQNTEAFF TGTGCCAGCAGCCCCGCCCGACAGAACACTGAAGCTTTCTTT
TRBJ1-2 TRBV16 NA TRBD1 CASSRQGEGYTF TGTGCCAGCAGCCGACAGGGAGAAGGCTACACCTTC
TRBJ2-2 TRBV3-1/TRBV3-2 NA NA CASSSTRNTGELFF TGTGCCAGCAGTTCAACGAGGAACACCGGGGAGCTGTTTTTT
TRBJ1-1 TRBV7-9 NA NA CASSPQSHMNTEAFF TGTGCCAGCAGCCCGCAAAGTCACATGAACACTGAAGCTTTCTTT